One and the same sample provided the 11 T cell receptor beta chains below, sequenced in a study of graft-versus-host responses after intestinal transplantation. Sequencing was performed with immunoSEQ multiplex PCR; in TCRdb, only in-frame clones are kept and a portion is missing. This sample has 80,000 or so clones, with approximately 90% found just once. The sequences come from PBMCs, collected 98 days after intestinal transplantation. These receptors all come from a human patient who received an intestinal transplant, so some T cells may come from the graft donor.

The chain joins TRBV4-1 to TRBJ2-3; tentative D call: TRBD2 (6 bases). V was clipped by 3 bases and J by 3 bases, with 16 bases between them. The CDR3 totals 16 residues. Germline CDR1 MGHRA, CDR2 YSYEKL. CDR3 in DNA: TGCGCCAGCAGCCAGGCCTCTAGCGTCGGTACAGATACGCAGTATTTT. Translated, it gives CASSQASSVGTDTQYF.

The V gene is TRBV25-1, the J gene TRBJ2-1, with no clear D. Germline CDR1 reads MGHDK; CDR2 reads SYGVNS. Trimming cost V 5 bases and J 8 bases, with 16 bases left between them. This CDR3 has 14 residues. CDR3 sequence reads: CASSPYPLADEQFF. In DNA form, the CDR3 reads TGTGCCAGCAGTCCATACCCACTGGCGGATGAGCAGTTCTTC.

The table lists this clone with a count of one. The rearrangement uses TRBV6-5 and TRBJ2-5; 8 bases are a match to TRBD1. This CDR3 spans 15 amino acids. CDR1 is MNHEY, CDR2 SVGAGI, per germline. V shed 3 bases, J shed 4 bases, and the junction held 7 bases outside the gene matches. The CDR3, as DNA: TGTGCCAGCAGTTATTGTGGGCAGGGGGCAGAGACCCAGTACTTC. It encodes CASSYCGQGAETQYF.

The chain joins TRBV6-6 to TRBJ1-2; D is unresolved. The length of the CDR3 is 10 residues. V gave up 6 bases and J gave up 6 bases, with 5 bases separating them. Germline-derived CDR1 and CDR2 are MNHNY and SVGAGI (reference sequence). The CDR3 nucleotides are TGTGCCAGCAGGGAGGATGGCTACACCTTC. Translation gives CASREDGYTF.

The V gene is TRBV5-1, the J gene TRBJ2-1, with 7 bases fitting TRBD2. The CDR3 has 14 residues. Germline lookup yields CDR1 SGHRS and CDR2 YFSETQ. The ends lost 1 base at V and 6 bases at J; junction bases unmatched: 4. DNA for the CDR3: TGCGCCAGCAGCTTGAGGCTAGCGGTCAATGAGCAGTTCTTC. Protein sequence: CASSLRLAVNEQFF.

This chain connects TRBV4-1 to TRBJ2-7; 7 bases fit TRBD1. The germline V gene encodes CDR1 MGHRA and CDR2 YSYEKL. This CDR3 is 15 amino acids long. Losses at the gene ends were 3 bases for V and 7 bases for J; bases not matched to a gene: 12. The CDR3 DNA reads as TGCGCCAGCAGCCAGGGGCCGGACAGGTTAGGAGAGCAGTACTTC. This gives the protein CASSQGPDRLGEQYF.

The chain couples TRBV6-5 to TRBJ2-7; a weak D match, TRBD2 (6 bases). V lost 2 bases to trimming and J lost 7 bases, with 12 bases between them. Germline V gene sequence: CDR1 MNHEY, CDR2 SVGAGI. The length of the CDR3 is 13 residues. The CDR3 DNA reads as TGTGCCAGCAGTTACGGAAAGGAGGGGGAGCAGTACTTC. Protein: CASSYGKEGEQYF.

The chain recombines TRBV6-5 with TRBJ2-7; no reliable D call. This CDR3 contains 13 residues. The V end was cut by 0 bases, the J end by 2 bases, with 5 bases between. CDR1 is MNHEY and CDR2 is SVGAGI in the germline V gene. The DNA of the CDR3 is TGTGCCAGCAGTTACTCTGACACCTACGAGCAGTACTTC. As protein: CASSYSDTYEQYF.

The chain is built from TRBV9 and TRBJ1-3; D is unclear. CDR3 size: 14 residues. The germline V gene has CDR1 SGDLS and CDR2 YYNGEE. The V gene lost 0 bases and the J gene lost 3 bases, with 7 bases spanning the gap. CDR3: CASSVDMRGNTIYF. The CDR3 region has the DNA TGTGCCAGCAGCGTAGATATGCGTGGAAACACCATATATTTT.

The chain combines TRBV30 with TRBJ2-5; D not resolved. The CDR3 is made up of 13 amino acids. CDR1 is GTSNPN, CDR2 SVGIG, per germline (reference sequence). V lost 0 bases and J lost 5, with 10 bases in between. CDR3 loop: CAWSVLSGETQYF. CDR3 DNA sequence: TGTGCCTGGAGTGTACTGAGTGGGGAGACCCAGTACTTC.

The chain combines TRBV9 with TRBJ1-1; 7 bases agree with TRBD1. Germline CDR1 SGDLS, CDR2 YYNGEE. This CDR3 has 16 amino acids. V gave up 0 bases and J gave up 3 bases; unmatched junction bases: 8. CDR3 in amino acids: CASSVVRAGGDTEAFF. The DNA of the CDR3 is TGTGCCAGCAGCGTAGTTAGGGCAGGGGGGGACACTGAAGCTTTCTTT.